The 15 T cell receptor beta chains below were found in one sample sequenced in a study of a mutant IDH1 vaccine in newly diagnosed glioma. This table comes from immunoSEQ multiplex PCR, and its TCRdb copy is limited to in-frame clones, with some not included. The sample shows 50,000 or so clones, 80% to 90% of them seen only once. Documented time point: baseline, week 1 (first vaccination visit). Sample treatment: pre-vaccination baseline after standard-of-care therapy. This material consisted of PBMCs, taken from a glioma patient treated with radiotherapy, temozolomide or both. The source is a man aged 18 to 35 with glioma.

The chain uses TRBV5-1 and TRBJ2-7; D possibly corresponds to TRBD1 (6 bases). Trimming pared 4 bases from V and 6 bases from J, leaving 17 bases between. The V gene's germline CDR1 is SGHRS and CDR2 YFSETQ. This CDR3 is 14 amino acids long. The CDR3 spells CASSPRDISGEQYF. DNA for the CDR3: TGCGCCAGCAGCCCCCGGGACATTTCGGGCGAGCAGTACTTC.

Written as DNA, the CDR3 is TGTGCCAGTAGTATTTTAGGTGGCTACACCTTC. Residues: CASSILGGYTF. The chain joins TRBV19 to TRBJ1-2; D unresolved. This CDR3 is 11 amino acids long. Between the trimmed V and J ends, which lost 3 bases and 7 bases, there was a span of 6 bases. Germline loops: CDR1 LNHDA, CDR2 SQIVND (reference sequence).

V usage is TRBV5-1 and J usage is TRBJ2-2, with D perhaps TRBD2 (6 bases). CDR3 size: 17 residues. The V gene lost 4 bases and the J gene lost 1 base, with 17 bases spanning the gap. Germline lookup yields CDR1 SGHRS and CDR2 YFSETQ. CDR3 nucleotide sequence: TGCGCCAGCAGCCTGGGCGGAGGGCCATTGAACACCGGGGAGCTGTTTTTT. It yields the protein CASSLGGGPLNTGELFF. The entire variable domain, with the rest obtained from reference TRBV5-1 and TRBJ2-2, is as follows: KAGVTQTPRYLIKTRGQQVTLSCSPISGHRSVSWYQQTPGQGLQFLFEYFSETQRNKGNFPGRFSGRQFSNSRSEMNVSTLELGDSALYLCASSLGGGPLNTGELFFGEGSRLTVL.

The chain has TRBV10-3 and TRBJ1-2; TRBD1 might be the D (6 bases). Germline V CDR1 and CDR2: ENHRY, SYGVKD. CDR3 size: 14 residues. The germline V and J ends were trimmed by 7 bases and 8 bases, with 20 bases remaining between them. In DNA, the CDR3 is TGTGCCATCACCGGGACCGCCGTGCAGGGGGGCTACACCTTC. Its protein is CAITGTAVQGGYTF.

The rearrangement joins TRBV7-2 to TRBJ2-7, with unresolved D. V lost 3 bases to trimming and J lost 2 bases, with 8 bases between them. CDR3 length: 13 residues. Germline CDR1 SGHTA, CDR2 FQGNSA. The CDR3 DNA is TGTGCCAGCAGCTTTCCCGCCACCTACGAGCAGTACTTC. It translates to CASSFPATYEQYF. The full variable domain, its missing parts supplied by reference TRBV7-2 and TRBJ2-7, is GAGVSQSPSNKVTEKGKDVELRCDPISGHTALYWYRQSLGQGLEFLIYFQGNSAPDKSGLPSDRFSAERTGGSVSTLTIQRTQQEDSAVYLCASSFPATYEQYFGPGTRLTVT.

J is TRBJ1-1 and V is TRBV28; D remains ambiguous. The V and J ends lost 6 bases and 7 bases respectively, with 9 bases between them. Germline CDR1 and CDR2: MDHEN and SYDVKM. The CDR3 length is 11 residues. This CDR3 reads CASRVRGEAFF. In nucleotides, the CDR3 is TGTGCCAGCAGGGTTCGGGGTGAAGCTTTCTTT.

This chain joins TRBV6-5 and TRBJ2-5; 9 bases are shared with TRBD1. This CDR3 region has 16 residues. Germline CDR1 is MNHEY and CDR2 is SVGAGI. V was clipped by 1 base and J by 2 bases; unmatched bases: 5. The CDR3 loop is CASSYFAGQGQETQYF. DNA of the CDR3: TGTGCCAGCAGTTACTTTGCGGGACAGGGACAAGAGACCCAGTACTTC.

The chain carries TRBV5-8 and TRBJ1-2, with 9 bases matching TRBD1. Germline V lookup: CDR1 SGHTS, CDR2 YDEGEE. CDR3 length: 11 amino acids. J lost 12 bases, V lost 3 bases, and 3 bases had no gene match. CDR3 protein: CASSWGQGHTF. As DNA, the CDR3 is TGTGCCAGCAGCTGGGGACAGGGCCACACCTTC. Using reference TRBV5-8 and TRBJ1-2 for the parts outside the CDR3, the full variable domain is EAGVTQSPTHLIKTRGQQATLRCSPISGHTSVYWYQQALGLGLQFLLWYDEGEERNRGNFPPRFSGRQFPNYSSELNVNALELEDSALYLCASSWGQGHTFGSGTRLTVV.

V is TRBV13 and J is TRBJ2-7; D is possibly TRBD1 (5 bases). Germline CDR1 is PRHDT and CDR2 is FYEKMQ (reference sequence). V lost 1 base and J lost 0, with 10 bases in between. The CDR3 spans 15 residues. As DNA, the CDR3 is TGTGCCAGCAGCTTAGTTAGTGGGGCCTCCTACGAGCAGTACTTC. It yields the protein CASSLVSGASYEQYF.

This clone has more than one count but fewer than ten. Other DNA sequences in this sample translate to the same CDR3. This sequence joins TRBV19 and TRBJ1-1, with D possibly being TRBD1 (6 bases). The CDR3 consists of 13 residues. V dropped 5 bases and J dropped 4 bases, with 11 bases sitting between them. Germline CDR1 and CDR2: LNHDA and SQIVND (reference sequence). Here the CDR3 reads CASSPQGPTEAFF. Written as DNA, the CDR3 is TGTGCCAGTAGTCCCCAGGGGCCCACTGAAGCTTTCTTT.

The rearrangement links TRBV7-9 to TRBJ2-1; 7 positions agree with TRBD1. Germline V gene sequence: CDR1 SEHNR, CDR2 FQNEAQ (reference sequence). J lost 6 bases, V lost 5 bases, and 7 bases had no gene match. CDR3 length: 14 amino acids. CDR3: CASSSRDRINEQFF. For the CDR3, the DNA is TGTGCCAGCAGCAGTAGGGACAGAATCAATGAGCAGTTCTTC.

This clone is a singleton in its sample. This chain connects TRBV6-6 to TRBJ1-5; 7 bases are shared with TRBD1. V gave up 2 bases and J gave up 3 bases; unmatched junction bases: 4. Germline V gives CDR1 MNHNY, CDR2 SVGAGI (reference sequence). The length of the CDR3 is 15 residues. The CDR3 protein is CASSYTDRANQPQHF. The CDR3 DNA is TGTGCCAGCAGTTACACCGACAGGGCCAATCAGCCCCAGCATTTT.

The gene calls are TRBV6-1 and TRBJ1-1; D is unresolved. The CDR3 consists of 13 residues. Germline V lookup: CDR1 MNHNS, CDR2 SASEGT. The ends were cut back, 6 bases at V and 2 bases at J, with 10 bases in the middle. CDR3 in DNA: TGTGCCAGCAGATTAAGTTTCAACACTGAAGCTTTCTTT. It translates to CASRLSFNTEAFF.

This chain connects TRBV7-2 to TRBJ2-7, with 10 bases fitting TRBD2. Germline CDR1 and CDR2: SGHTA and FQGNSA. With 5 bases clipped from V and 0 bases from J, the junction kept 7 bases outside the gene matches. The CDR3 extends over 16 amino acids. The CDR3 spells CASSPTSGVTSYEQYF. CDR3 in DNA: TGTGCCAGCAGCCCTACTAGCGGGGTCACCTCCTACGAGCAGTACTTC.

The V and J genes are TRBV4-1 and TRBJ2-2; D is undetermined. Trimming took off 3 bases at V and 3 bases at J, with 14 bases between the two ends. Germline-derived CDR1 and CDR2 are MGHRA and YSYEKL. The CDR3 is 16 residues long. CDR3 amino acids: CASSQKGDADTGELFF. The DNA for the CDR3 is TGCGCCAGCAGCCAGAAAGGTGATGCGGACACCGGGGAGCTGTTTTTT.